This entry lists 2 T cell receptor beta chains sequenced from one sample in a study of cytomegalovirus exposure and HLA in healthy donors. The study ran its PCR with 60 Vbeta and 13 Jbeta primers. Measured with immunoSEQ multiplex PCR; TCRdb has only the in-frame clones, and not every one. The profile shows under 200,000 clones, roughly 82% of them singletons. Sequenced material: PBMCs. All receptors come from a woman aged 45 to 65 in good health and CMV-seropositive.

This chain joins TRBV10-2 and TRBJ2-2; 7 bases map to TRBD1. V was pared by 0 bases and J by 1 base, with 5 bases of the junction left unmatched. The CDR3 consists of 17 residues. The V gene's germline CDR1 is WSHSY and CDR2 SAAADI. The CDR3 sequence: CASSESKGQRNTGELFF. CDR3 sequence (DNA): TGCGCCAGCAGTGAGTCCAAGGGACAGAGGAACACCGGGGAGCTGTTTTTT.

This rearrangement joins TRBV6-4 to TRBJ2-1; TRBD2 agrees at 16 bases. Trimming cost V 4 bases and J 9 bases; bases outside gene matches: 9. CDR3 length: 17 amino acids. The germline V gene has CDR1 MRHNA and CDR2 SNTAGT. CDR3 DNA sequence: TGTGCCAGCAGTGCTGTCGGGACTAGCGGGGGGGCAGGTGAGCAGTTCTTC. Translated: CASSAVGTSGGAGEQFF.